The 19 T cell receptor beta chains listed next were all sequenced from one sample in a study of shared clonotypes between healthy human individuals. Clones were sequenced by immunoSEQ multiplex PCR, and TCRdb holds only the in-frame ones, with some missing. The table includes approximately 2,000,000 clones, 85% to 95% detected once. The material sequenced was naive CD4+ T cells from PBMCs. Documented subset: CD45RA+ positively selected. The receptors shown here come from a man aged 18 to 30 in good health. Some clones in this sample may be carry-over from other donors' samples.

The chain carries TRBV2 and TRBJ2-1, with 8 bases lining up with TRBD1. The CDR3 is made up of 13 amino acids. Germline V gene sequence: CDR1 SNHLY, CDR2 FYNNEI. V was clipped by 3 bases and J by 8 bases; unmatched bases: 3. Here the CDR3 reads CASSDDRGYEQFF. The CDR3 bases are TGTGCCAGCAGTGACGACAGGGGCTATGAGCAGTTCTTC.

The rearrangement joins TRBV6-5 to TRBJ1-4, with a weak D call TRBD1 (5 bases). CDR1 and CDR2 from the germline V gene are MNHEY and SVGAGI. Deletions cut 4 bases from V and 5 bases from J, with 11 bases between. The CDR3 is 14 amino acids. The chain's CDR3 is CASSSDRRNEKLFF. The DNA of the CDR3 is TGTGCCAGCAGTTCAGACAGACGAAATGAAAAACTGTTTTTT.

The chain combines TRBV4-1 with TRBJ2-3; D is undetermined. This CDR3 comprises 15 residues. V lost 4 bases, J lost 1 base, and 12 bases lay in between. CDR1 is MGHRA, CDR2 YSYEKL, per germline. The chain's CDR3 is CASSLEGPGTDTQYF. CDR3 bases: TGCGCCAGCAGCCTCGAAGGACCCGGCACAGATACGCAGTATTTT.

This chain joins TRBV6-5 and TRBJ1-2; 9 bases are a match to TRBD1. The trim removed 4 bases at V and 8 bases at J, leaving 2 bases unmatched. Germline CDR1 is MNHEY and CDR2 is SVGAGI. This CDR3 comprises 12 residues. CDR3 loop: CASSWTGVGYTF. The CDR3 DNA is TGTGCCAGCAGTTGGACAGGGGTCGGCTACACCTTC.

The chain uses TRBV7-2 and TRBJ2-3; 7 positions match TRBD2. V was clipped by 4 bases and J by 3 bases; unmatched bases: 10. CDR3 length: 16 residues. Looked up from germline, CDR1 is SGHTA and CDR2 is FQGNSA. CDR3 sequence: CASSSPLVGRTDTQYF. CDR3 coding DNA: TGTGCCAGCAGCTCCCCTCTCGTCGGGAGGACAGATACGCAGTATTTT.

Worth noting for this clone: This CDR3 is also generated by other DNA sequences in the sample. The chain recombines TRBV5-1 with TRBJ2-5; D might be TRBD2 (5 bases). The CDR3 sequence is 14 residues long. Germline V gene sequence: CDR1 SGHRS, CDR2 YFSETQ. V lost 0 bases and J lost 5, with 11 bases in between. CDR3 sequence reads: CASSLAPPGETQYF. The CDR3 bases are TGCGCCAGCAGCTTGGCCCCCCCGGGGGAGACCCAGTACTTC. The full variable domain, completed using reference TRBV5-1 and TRBJ2-5, is KAGVTQTPRYLIKTRGQQVTLSCSPISGHRSVSWYQQTPGQGLQFLFEYFSETQRNKGNFPGRFSGRQFSNSRSEMNVSTLELGDSALYLCASSLAPPGETQYFGPGTRLLVL.

A word on this clone: Mismatch with germline at one junction end may stem from a read error. The rearrangement uses TRBV5-1 and TRBJ1-1; 7 bases agree with TRBD1. CDR3 size: 12 residues. Germline-derived CDR1 and CDR2 are SGHRS and YFSETQ. In DNA form, the CDR3 reads TGCGCCAGCACCTTGGAGGGACAGGAAGCTTTCTTT. This codes for CASTLEGQEAFF.

The chain is built from TRBV6-1 and TRBJ2-3; D is ambiguous. Germline V lookup: CDR1 MNHNS, CDR2 SASEGT. V was cut by 1 base and J by 2 bases, with 10 bases left in between. The CDR3 spans 15 residues. CDR3 coding DNA: TGTGCCAGCAGTGAAGTCCCGTCTTTCACAGATACGCAGTATTTT. Translated: CASSEVPSFTDTQYF.

V and J are TRBV18 and TRBJ2-1; 12 nucleotides match TRBD2. Germline-derived CDR1 and CDR2 are KGHSH and LQKENI. Trimming cost V 3 bases and J 4 bases; bases outside gene matches: 4. The CDR3 sequence is 16 residues long. CDR3 in DNA: TGTGCCAGCTCACCGTCCGGGACTAGCGGGTACAATGAGCAGTTCTTC. Translating gives CASSPSGTSGYNEQFF.

V and J are TRBV6-1 and TRBJ1-2; maybe TRBD1 (5 bases). Trimming took 8 bases from V and 0 from J, leaving 13 bases between them. Germline V gene sequence: CDR1 MNHNS, CDR2 SASEGT. The CDR3 contains 14 residues. This CDR3 reads CASGRTSPNYGYTF. The CDR3 DNA sequence: TGTGCCAGCGGTCGGACAAGTCCTAACTATGGCTACACCTTC.

The V call is TRBV5-5, the J call TRBJ2-7; 7 nucleotides match TRBD1. V lost 2 bases to trimming and J lost 2 bases; unmatched junction nucleotides: 4. Germline CDR1 and CDR2: SGHKS and YYEKEE (reference sequence). The CDR3 covers 14 residues. The DNA of the CDR3 is TGTGCCAGCAGCTTTACGGGACAGCCCTACGAGCAGTACTTC. Translated: CASSFTGQPYEQYF. Based on the CDR3 plus reference TRBV5-5 and TRBJ2-7, the full variable domain is DAGVTQSPTHLIKTRGQQVTLRCSPISGHKSVSWYQQVLGQGPQFIFQYYEKEERGRGNFPDRFSARQFPNYSSELNVNALLLGDSALYLCASSFTGQPYEQYFGPGTRLTVT.

The chain uses TRBV7-8 and TRBJ1-1; weak D call: TRBD1 (6 bases). Looked up from germline, CDR1 is SGHVS and CDR2 is FQNEAQ. Deletions cut 2 bases from V and 0 bases from J, with 10 bases between. This CDR3 has 15 residues. The CDR3 DNA is TGTGCCAGCAGCTTAATAGGGGGATTGAACACTGAAGCTTTCTTT. Translation gives CASSLIGGLNTEAFF.

V and J are TRBV28 and TRBJ1-4; D not resolved. This CDR3 contains 14 residues. Deletions cut 5 bases from V and 7 bases from J, with 14 bases between. Germline V gene data show CDR1 as MDHEN and CDR2 as SYDVKM. Here the CDR3 reads CASSGRTSGEKLFF. In DNA, the CDR3 is TGTGCCAGCAGTGGGAGGACCAGCGGTGAAAAACTGTTTTTT.

This rearrangement joins TRBV2 to TRBJ2-7; D not resolved. The germline CDR1 and CDR2 sequences are SNHLY and FYNNEI. V was trimmed by 6 bases and J by 1 base, leaving 13 bases between them. The length of the CDR3 is 14 residues. CDR3 protein: CASRKFIGSYEQYF. The CDR3 DNA sequence: TGTGCCAGCAGAAAGTTTATTGGGTCCTACGAGCAGTACTTC.

This rearrangement joins TRBV6-1 to TRBJ2-7; D is tentatively TRBD1 or TRBD2 (5 bases each). CDR3 length: 14 residues. V was shortened by 4 bases and J by 4 bases, with 14 bases between the two germline ends. Per the germline V gene, CDR1 is MNHNS and CDR2 is SASEGT. For the CDR3, the DNA is TGTGCCAGCAGTGCTCCCGGGACCCCTTACGAGCAGTACTTC. It translates to CASSAPGTPYEQYF.

The chain has TRBV5-4 and TRBJ2-6; possibly TRBD1 or TRBD2 for D (6 bases each). V lost 3 bases, J lost 0 bases, and 16 bases lay in between. The germline V gene has CDR1 SGHNT and CDR2 YYREEE (reference sequence). The CDR3 sequence is 18 residues long. The CDR3 spells CASSSGARIRSGANVLTF. CDR3 bases: TGTGCCAGCAGCTCGGGGGCCAGGATTCGCTCTGGGGCCAACGTCCTGACTTTC.

Concerning this clone itself: The sample contains more than one DNA sequence encoding this CDR3. The chain joins TRBV30 to TRBJ2-5; D gene uncertain. Trimming took off 5 bases at V and 0 bases at J, with 7 bases between the two ends. Germline-derived CDR1 and CDR2 are GTSNPN and SVGIG (reference sequence). The CDR3 consists of 12 residues. This chain's CDR3 is CAWSRYQETQYF. The CDR3 DNA follows: TGTGCCTGGTCCCGGTACCAAGAGACCCAGTACTTC.

The V and J genes are TRBV2 and TRBJ1-2; D unclear. V lost 3 bases, J lost 8 bases, and 13 bases lay in between. Germline assignment: CDR1 SNHLY and CDR2 FYNNEI. This CDR3 is built from 13 residues. In DNA form, the CDR3 reads TGTGCCAGCAGTGAGTGGCGTTTCGTCGGCTACACCTTC. Translation gives CASSEWRFVGYTF.

This clone appeared a single time. The chain couples TRBV4-2 to TRBJ1-2; D perhaps matches TRBD1 (6 bases). CDR1 is LGHNA, CDR2 YNFKEQ, per germline. This CDR3 is built from 15 residues. With 4 bases removed from V and 4 bases from J, the gap between germline ends came to 16 bases. This CDR3 is CASSREDRTFYGYTF. The CDR3 bases are TGTGCCAGCAGCCGCGAAGACAGGACCTTCTATGGCTACACCTTC.